The 23 T cell receptor beta chains in this list originate from one sample, sequenced in a study of a mutant IDH1 vaccine in newly diagnosed glioma. The time point: week 23, last vaccination. In every dose of vaccine, 300 ug of mutant IDH1 20-mer peptide was given alongside topical imiquimod. The table came from immunoSEQ multiplex PCR; TCRdb's copy has only in-frame clones and leaves some out. The data show 25,000 to 35,000 clones, more than 70% seen once. Their antigens remain unidentified. Material: PBMCs, obtained from a glioma patient whose treatment included an IDH1 peptide vaccine. These receptor sequences come from a woman younger than 35 with glioma.

The chain couples TRBV28 to TRBJ1-5, with D maybe TRBD1 (5 bases). The V and J ends lost 2 bases and 9 bases respectively, with 5 bases between them. CDR3 length: 11 amino acids. The V gene's germline CDR1 is MDHEN and CDR2 SYDVKM. The CDR3 reads CASSLGGPQHF. In nucleotides, the CDR3 is TGTGCCAGCAGTTTAGGGGGGCCCCAGCATTTT. Looking up the rest from reference TRBV28 and TRBJ1-5 gives the full variable domain: DVKVTQSSRYLVKRTGEKVFLECVQDMDHENMFWYRQDPGLGLRLIYFSYDVKMKEKGDIPEGYSVSREKKERFSLILESASTNQTSMYLCASSLGGPQHFGDGTRLSIL.

The V gene is TRBV10-3, the J gene TRBJ1-1, with 8 bases identical to TRBD1. The junction had 2 bases not matched to a gene; V was cut back by 7 bases and J by 1 base. The CDR3 loop spans 13 amino acids. From germline, CDR1 is ENHRY and CDR2 SYGVKD. DNA for the CDR3: TGTGCCATCACCCAGGGGGCGAACACTGAAGCTTTCTTT. Amino acids: CAITQGANTEAFF.

V usage is TRBV4-3 and J usage is TRBJ2-3; no reliable D call. CDR1 is LGHNA, CDR2 YSLEER, per germline. The CDR3 spans 17 residues. V dropped 3 bases and J dropped 0 bases, with 16 bases sitting between them. The CDR3 coding sequence is TGCGCCAGCAGCCAGACGGACCCCAGAATTAGCACAGATACGCAGTATTTT. The encoded protein is CASSQTDPRISTDTQYF.

The gene calls are TRBV7-2 and TRBJ2-5; TRBD2 agrees at 14 bases. Germline V gene lookup returns CDR1 SGHTA and CDR2 FQGNSA. J lost 5 bases, V lost 5 bases, and 7 bases had no gene match. The CDR3 runs 16 residues. The CDR3 here is CASSQTSGRAGETQYF. The DNA for the CDR3 is TGTGCCAGCAGCCAGACTAGCGGGAGGGCCGGGGAGACCCAGTACTTC.

This clone was counted once. V is TRBV29-1 and J is TRBJ2-7, with D perhaps TRBD1 (6 bases). Germline-derived CDR1 and CDR2 are SQVTM and ANQGSEA. This CDR3 has 14 residues. Trimming pared 7 bases from V and 2 bases from J, leaving 18 bases between. CDR3 loop: CSATDRLRAYEQYF. CDR3 coding DNA: TGCAGCGCCACGGACAGATTACGTGCCTACGAGCAGTACTTC.

The table lists this clone with a count of one. This chain joins TRBV6-5 and TRBJ2-7; no clear D. The CDR3 runs 15 residues. Trimming took off 0 bases at V and 3 bases at J, with 12 bases between the two ends. CDR1 and CDR2 (germline): MNHEY, SVGAGI. The CDR3 coding sequence is TGTGCCAGCAGTTACTCAAAAAATGGGCTCTACGAGCAGTACTTC. Its translation is CASSYSKNGLYEQYF.

V usage is TRBV5-1 and J usage is TRBJ1-3, with D perhaps matching TRBD1 (6 bases). Germline V CDR1 and CDR2: SGHRS, YFSETQ. V lost 0 bases, J lost 3 bases, and 10 bases lay in between. The CDR3 has 15 residues. The CDR3 DNA follows: TGCGCCAGCAGCTTGGAGGGGGGAATTGGAAACACCATATATTTT. This translates into CASSLEGGIGNTIYF. Full variable domain (outside the CDR3, taken from reference TRBV5-1 and TRBJ1-3): KAGVTQTPRYLIKTRGQQVTLSCSPISGHRSVSWYQQTPGQGLQFLFEYFSETQRNKGNFPGRFSGRQFSNSRSEMNVSTLELGDSALYLCASSLEGGIGNTIYFGEGSWLTVV.

Only one count was recorded for this clone. A junction end diverges from the germline sequence, so it may reflect a read error. J is TRBJ2-7 and V is TRBV20-1; D may be TRBD2 (6 bases). Germline CDR1 reads DFQATT; CDR2 reads SNEGSKA (reference sequence). The CDR3 spans 8 residues. CDR3 in amino acids: CSNNRGNF. CDR3 nucleotide sequence: TGCAGCAATAACCGGGGGAACTTC.

V usage is TRBV6-4 and J usage is TRBJ1-2; D is ambiguous. The ends were cut back, 0 bases at V and 1 base at J, with 15 bases in the middle. The germline V gene has CDR1 MRHNA and CDR2 SNTAGT. This CDR3 has 17 residues. The CDR3 spells CASSDSPFGSFNYGYTF. CDR3 nucleotides: TGTGCCAGCAGTGACTCCCCCTTCGGCAGCTTTAACTATGGCTACACCTTC.

The chain employs TRBV2 and TRBJ2-5; 7 bases match TRBD2. The CDR3 contains 15 residues. V lost 6 bases to trimming and J lost 1 base; unmatched junction nucleotides: 8. Germline values: CDR1 SNHLY, CDR2 FYNNEI. CDR3 region: CASRASAGVQETQYF. The CDR3 DNA sequence: TGTGCCAGCAGGGCGAGCGCGGGGGTCCAAGAGACCCAGTACTTC. Full variable domain (remainder filled in from reference TRBV2 and TRBJ2-5): EPEVTQTPSHQVTQMGQEVILRCVPISNHLYFYWYRQILGQKVEFLVSFYNNEISEKSEIFDDQFSVERPDGSNFTLKIRSTKLEDSAMYFCASRASAGVQETQYFGPGTRLLVL.

V and J are TRBV19 and TRBJ2-1, with TRBD1 as a possible D gene (6 bases). The V end lost 2 bases, the J end lost 7 bases, and 9 bases lay between the germline ends. Germline CDR1 reads LNHDA; CDR2 reads SQIVND (reference sequence). The CDR3 runs to 13 residues. The CDR3 here is CASSIKGGNEQFF. The CDR3 DNA reads TGTGCCAGTAGTATAAAAGGGGGTAATGAGCAGTTCTTC.

The chain recombines TRBV18 with TRBJ1-1; TRBD1 matches at 10 bases. The CDR3 spans 17 residues. The V segment lost 0 bases and the J segment 4 bases; nucleotides outside the gene matches: 8. Germline CDR1 reads KGHSH; CDR2 reads LQKENI. The CDR3 coding sequence is TGTGCCAGCTCACCACCCGGGACAGGGGCGGAAGGCACTGAAGCTTTCTTT. Its translation is CASSPPGTGAEGTEAFF.

The V call is TRBV10-3, the J call TRBJ1-5, with 11 bases that match TRBD1. The CDR3 loop spans 14 amino acids. CDR1 and CDR2 from the germline V gene are ENHRY and SYGVKD. The J segment lost 7 bases and the V segment lost 10 bases, leaving 9 bases of the junction unmatched. The DNA for the CDR3 is TGTGCCACCATGGACAGGGGGCTTCAACAGCCCCAGCATTTT. Translated: CATMDRGLQQPQHF.

The chain combines TRBV2 with TRBJ1-1; D is perhaps TRBD1 (5 bases). The CDR3 extends over 11 amino acids. CDR1 is SNHLY, CDR2 FYNNEI, per germline. V lost 6 bases, J lost 6 bases, and 8 bases lay in between. In DNA form, the CDR3 reads TGTGCCAGCAGGGGGGGTGCTGAAGCTTTCTTT. It specifies CASRGGAEAFF.

This clone occurred a few times. V gene TRBV14 combines with J gene TRBJ1-1; the D is unclear. V lost 1 base, J lost 4 bases, and 7 bases lay in between. The CDR3 is 13 residues long. Germline values: CDR1 SGHDN, CDR2 FVKESK. The CDR3 DNA reads as TGTGCCAGCAGCCAAGTGTCGAGCACTGAAGCTTTCTTT. This sequence encodes CASSQVSSTEAFF.

This clone was seen a handful of times. V usage is TRBV13 and J usage is TRBJ1-1; D ambiguous. V was trimmed by 4 bases and J by 1 base, leaving 7 bases between them. The CDR3 contains 13 residues. Germline V gene lookup returns CDR1 PRHDT and CDR2 FYEKMQ (reference sequence). The CDR3 loop is CASSSVGNTEAFF. The CDR3 nucleotides are TGTGCCAGCAGCTCCGTTGGGAACACTGAAGCTTTCTTT.

This chain uses TRBV14 with TRBJ2-2; TRBD1 might be the D (6 bases). Trimming took 0 bases from V and 0 from J, leaving 14 bases between them. This CDR3 comprises 18 residues. Per germline, CDR1 SGHDN and CDR2 FVKESK. For the CDR3, the DNA is TGTGCCAGCAGCCAAGATTGGGCAAGACAGGCGAACACCGGGGAGCTGTTTTTT. Translating gives CASSQDWARQANTGELFF. The complete variable domain, with remaining parts taken from reference TRBV14 and TRBJ2-2, reads EAGVTQFPSHSVIEKGQTVTLRCDPISGHDNLYWYRRVMGKEIKFLLHFVKESKQDESGMPNNRFLAERTGGTYSTLKVQPAELEDSGVYFCASSQDWARQANTGELFFGEGSRLTVL.

This rearrangement joins TRBV27 to TRBJ1-1, with unresolved D. In germline, CDR1 is MNHEY, CDR2 SMNVEV (reference sequence). Trimming pared 6 bases from V and 0 bases from J, leaving 8 bases between. This CDR3 comprises 13 residues. The CDR3 DNA reads TGTGCCAGCAGGAATGACCTGAACACTGAAGCTTTCTTT. It encodes CASRNDLNTEAFF.

The rearrangement links TRBV18 to TRBJ2-1; no definite D call. The germline V and J ends were trimmed by 1 base and 4 bases, with 11 bases remaining between them. This CDR3 is built from 15 residues. CDR1 KGHSH and CDR2 LQKENI come from the germline V gene. This chain's CDR3 is CASSPRTDDYNEQFF. CDR3 nucleotides: TGTGCCAGCTCACCACGAACAGATGATTACAATGAGCAGTTCTTC.

The V gene is TRBV5-1, the J gene TRBJ2-7; 8 bases map to TRBD2. This CDR3 is 14 amino acids long. The V gene end was trimmed by 4 bases and the J gene end by 3 bases; junction bases not matched to a gene: 6. CDR1 and CDR2 from the germline V gene are SGHRS and YFSETQ. The CDR3 DNA follows: TGCGCCAGCAGCCGCTCGGGGGGGAACTACGAGCAGTACTTC. Amino acids: CASSRSGGNYEQYF.

This chain joins TRBV9 and TRBJ2-7, with TRBD2 as a possible D gene (5 bases). The CDR3 length is 11 residues. Germline CDR1 is SGDLS and CDR2 is YYNGEE. Trimming cost V 7 bases and J 0 bases, with 5 bases left between them. In DNA form, the CDR3 reads TGTGCCAGCGGGAGCTCCTACGAGCAGTACTTC. It encodes CASGSSYEQYF. Full variable domain (outside the CDR3, taken from reference TRBV9 and TRBJ2-7): DSGVTQTPKHLITATGQRVTLRCSPRSGDLSVYWYQQSLDQGLQFLIQYYNGEERAKGNILERFSAQQFPDLHSELNLSSLELGDSALYFCASGSSYEQYFGPGTRLTVT.

The chain combines TRBV27 with TRBJ1-3, with unresolved D. Per germline, CDR1 MNHEY and CDR2 SMNVEV (reference sequence). The CDR3 runs 16 residues. V lost 6 bases and J lost 1, with 16 bases in between. DNA for the CDR3: TGTGCCAGCAGGAACACGGTTGACTGGTCTGGAAACACCATATATTTT. Its translation: CASRNTVDWSGNTIYF.

The chain has TRBV6-5 and TRBJ2-7; TRBD1 is a possible D gene (6 bases). Trimming removed 6 bases at V and 2 bases at J, with 17 bases between. This CDR3 spans 15 amino acids. The germline V gene has CDR1 MNHEY and CDR2 SVGAGI. The CDR3 sequence: CASSLNQGRTYEQYF. The DNA for the CDR3 is TGTGCCAGCAGCTTAAATCAGGGGCGCACCTACGAGCAGTACTTC.